One T cell receptor (beta chain) is described in this entry. The antigen it binds to is not known. Base qualities are not provided; no much larger clone lies one nucleotide away. The sample is drawn from a study of blood T cell repertoires in COVID-19 (dated by TCRdb to the early 2020s). Context from the whole study: The collaborator samples originated in the United States, Italy and Spain and spanned the acute and convalescent phases of COVID-19. The material from the prospective study consisted of cDNA or gDNA derived from T cells, B-cell-depleted T cells, or PBMCs. Where available, HLA class I and class II types were obtained from metadata supplied by the sample provider rather than from assay-based typing. Nearly every sample came with metadata listing a de-identified subject ID, COVID-19 status, age in years and sex. The repertoires were released in a freely available public database intended as a resource for research on the immune response to SARS-CoV-2. Samples came from the ongoing ImmuneRACE study (first 160 participants) plus 1,254 subjects from 6 global collaborators. Deeply sampled blood TCRbeta repertoires from subjects exposed to, actively infected with, or recovered from COVID-19 were included in the dataset. What the authors observed across the whole study: The amount of clinical and demographic metadata varied by source and participant and was provided uncurated.

The CDR3 sequence holds 15 residues, the cysteine and phenylalanine included. The read is trimmed to its CDR3 DNA, 45 bases read in frame from base 1. CDR1 LNHDA and CDR2 SQIVND are derived from the germline V gene (reference sequence). Trimming at the junction amounts to 0 bases on V and 4 bases on J, and the germline ends lie 12 bases apart. TCRbeta CDR3 regions were amplified from genomic DNA using the immunoSEQ Assay, a bias-controlled multiplex PCR. Per the original workflow: Nucleated cell counts per sample were estimated from amplification of reference gene primers within the assay. To quantify the absolute abundance of each unique TCRbeta CDR3 rearrangement, sequence reads were collapsed and filtered. For each sample, productive Simpson clonality was calculated as the square root of Simpson's diversity index over productive rearrangements. This is the immuneACCESS table as TCRdb keeps it, with only in-frame sequences that have V and J called. A part of the clones is gone; compared with another copy, unresolved V genes explain less than half, and the rest is unexplained. V and J calls plus clone size are reproduced from that table; the DNA served to infer D and trimming. Recorded for this sample are 71,000 or so clones; 90% of them occurred a single time. In total, the top ten clones hold 5.1% of the sample.

Whole blood was collected in K2EDTA tubes by collaborating institutions according to the institutions' own protocols. Collaborator samples were shipped for TCRbeta analysis as frozen whole blood, isolated PBMCs, or DNA extracted from either sample type. This TCR was sampled from a woman aged 18-29 years with acute or convalescent COVID-19. The chain joins TRBV19 to TRBJ2-5; a tentative D call is TRBD2 (6 bases match). Sample: peripheral blood. Here the CDR3 is given as CASSIDWRGRETQYF. The DNA sequence is TGTGCCAGTAGTATAGATTGGAGGGGTCGAGAGACCCAGTACTTC.